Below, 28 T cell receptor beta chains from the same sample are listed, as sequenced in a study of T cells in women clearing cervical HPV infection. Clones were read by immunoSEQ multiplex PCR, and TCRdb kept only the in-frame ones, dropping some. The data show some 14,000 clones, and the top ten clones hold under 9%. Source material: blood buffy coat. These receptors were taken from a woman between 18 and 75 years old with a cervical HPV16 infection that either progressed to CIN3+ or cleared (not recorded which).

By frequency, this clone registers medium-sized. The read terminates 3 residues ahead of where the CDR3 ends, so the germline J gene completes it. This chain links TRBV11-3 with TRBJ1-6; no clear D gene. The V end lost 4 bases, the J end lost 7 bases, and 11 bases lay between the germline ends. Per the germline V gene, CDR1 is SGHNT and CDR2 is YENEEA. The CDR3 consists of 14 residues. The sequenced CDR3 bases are TGTGCCAGCAGCTCAACTACGGAGAATTCACCC. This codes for CASSSTTENSP. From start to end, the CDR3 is CASSSTTENSPLHF. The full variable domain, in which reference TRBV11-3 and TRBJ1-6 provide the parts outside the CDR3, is EAGVVQSPRYKIIEKKQPVAFWCNPISGHNTLYWYLQNLGQGPELLIRYENEEAVDDSQLPKDRFSAERLKGVDSTLKIQPAELGDSAVYLCASSSTTENSPLHFGNGTRLTVT.

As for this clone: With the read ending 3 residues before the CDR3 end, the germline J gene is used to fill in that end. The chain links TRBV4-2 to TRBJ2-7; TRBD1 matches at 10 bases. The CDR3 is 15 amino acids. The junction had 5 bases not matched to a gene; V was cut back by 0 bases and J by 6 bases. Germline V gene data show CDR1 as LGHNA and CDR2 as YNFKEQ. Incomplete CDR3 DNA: TGTGCCAGCAGCCAAGATCGGGGACAGGGGTCCGAG. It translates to CASSQDRGQGSE. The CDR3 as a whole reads CASSQDRGQGSEQYF.

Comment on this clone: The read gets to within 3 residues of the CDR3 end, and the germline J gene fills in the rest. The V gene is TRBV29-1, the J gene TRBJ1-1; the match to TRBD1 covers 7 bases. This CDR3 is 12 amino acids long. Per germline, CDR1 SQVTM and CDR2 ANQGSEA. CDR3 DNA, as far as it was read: TGCAGCGAGGTACAGGGGCTGGGGGAA. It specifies CSEVQGLGE. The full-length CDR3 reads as CSEVQGLGEAFF.

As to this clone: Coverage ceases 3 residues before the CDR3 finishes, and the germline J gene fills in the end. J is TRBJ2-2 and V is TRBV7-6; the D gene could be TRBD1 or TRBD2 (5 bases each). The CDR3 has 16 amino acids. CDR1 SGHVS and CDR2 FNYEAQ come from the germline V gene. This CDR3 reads CASSEGPSSGANVLFF. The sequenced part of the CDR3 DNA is TGTGCCAGCAGCGAGGGGCCGAGCTCTGGGGCCAACGTG.

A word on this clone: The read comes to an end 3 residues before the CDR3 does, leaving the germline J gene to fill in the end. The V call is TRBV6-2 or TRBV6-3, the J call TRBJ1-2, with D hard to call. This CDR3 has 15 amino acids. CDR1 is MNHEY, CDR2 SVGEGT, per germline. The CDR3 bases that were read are TGTGCCAGCAGTTATAGGTCTCAAGAAACAGATACC. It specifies CASSYRSQETDT. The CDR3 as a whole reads CASSYRSQETDTYTF.

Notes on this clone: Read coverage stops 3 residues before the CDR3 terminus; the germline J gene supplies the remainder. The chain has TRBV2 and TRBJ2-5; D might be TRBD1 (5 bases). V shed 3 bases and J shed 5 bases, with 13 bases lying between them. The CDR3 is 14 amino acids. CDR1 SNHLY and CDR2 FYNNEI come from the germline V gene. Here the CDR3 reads CASSEDMGLETQYF. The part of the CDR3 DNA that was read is TGTGCCAGCAGTGAGGATATGGGGCTTGAGACC. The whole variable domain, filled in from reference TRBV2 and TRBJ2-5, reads EPEVTQTPSHQVTQMGQEVILRCVPISNHLYFYWYRQILGQKVEFLVSFYNNEISEKSEIFDDQFSVERPDGSNFTLKIRSTKLEDSAMYFCASSEDMGLETQYFGPGTRLLVL.

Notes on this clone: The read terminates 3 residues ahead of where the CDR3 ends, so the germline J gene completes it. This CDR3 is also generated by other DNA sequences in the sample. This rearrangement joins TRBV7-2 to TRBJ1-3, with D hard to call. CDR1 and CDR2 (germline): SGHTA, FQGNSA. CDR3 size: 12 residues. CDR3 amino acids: CASSPRKGTIYF. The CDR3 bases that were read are TGTGCCAGCAGCCCCCGAAAGGGCACA.

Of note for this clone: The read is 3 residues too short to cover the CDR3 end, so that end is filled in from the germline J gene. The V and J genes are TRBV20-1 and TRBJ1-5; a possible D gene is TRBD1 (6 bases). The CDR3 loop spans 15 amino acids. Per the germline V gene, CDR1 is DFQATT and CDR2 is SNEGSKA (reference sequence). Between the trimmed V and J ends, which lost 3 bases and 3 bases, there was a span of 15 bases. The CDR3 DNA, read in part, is TGCAGTGCTAGTGGAGGGACATTGTTCAATCAGCCC. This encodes CSASGGTLFNQP. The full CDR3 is CSASGGTLFNQPQHF.

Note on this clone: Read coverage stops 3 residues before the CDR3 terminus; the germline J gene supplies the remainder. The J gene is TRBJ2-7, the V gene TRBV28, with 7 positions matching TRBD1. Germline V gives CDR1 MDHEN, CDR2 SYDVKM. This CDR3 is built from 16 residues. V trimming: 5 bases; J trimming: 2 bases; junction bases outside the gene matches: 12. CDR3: CASSPLPQGRTYEQYF. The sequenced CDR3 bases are TGTGCCAGCAGTCCATTACCACAGGGGCGCACCTACGAG.

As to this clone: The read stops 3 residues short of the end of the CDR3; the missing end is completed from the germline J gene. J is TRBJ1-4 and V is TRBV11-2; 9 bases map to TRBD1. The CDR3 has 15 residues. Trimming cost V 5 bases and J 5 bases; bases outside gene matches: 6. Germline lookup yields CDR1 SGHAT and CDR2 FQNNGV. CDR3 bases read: TGTGCCAGCAGCCTGCGGACAGGGGAAAATGAAAAA. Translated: CASSLRTGENEK. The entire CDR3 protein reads CASSLRTGENEKLFF.

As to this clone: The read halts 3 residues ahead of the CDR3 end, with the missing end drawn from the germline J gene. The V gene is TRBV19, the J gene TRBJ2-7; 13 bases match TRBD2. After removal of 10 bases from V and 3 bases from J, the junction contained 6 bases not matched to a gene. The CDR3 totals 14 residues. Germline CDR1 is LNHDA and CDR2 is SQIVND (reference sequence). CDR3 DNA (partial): TGTGCCACCCGAGGGACTAGCGGGATCTACGAG. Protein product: CATRGTSGIYE. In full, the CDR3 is CATRGTSGIYEQYF.

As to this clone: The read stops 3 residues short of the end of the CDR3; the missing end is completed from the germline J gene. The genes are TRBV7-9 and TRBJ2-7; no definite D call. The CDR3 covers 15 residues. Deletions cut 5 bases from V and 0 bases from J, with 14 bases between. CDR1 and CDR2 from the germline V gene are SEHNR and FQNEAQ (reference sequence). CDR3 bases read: TGTGCCAGCAGCAACTCAGACCAGCGCTCCTACGAG. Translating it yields CASSNSDQRSYE. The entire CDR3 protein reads CASSNSDQRSYEQYF.

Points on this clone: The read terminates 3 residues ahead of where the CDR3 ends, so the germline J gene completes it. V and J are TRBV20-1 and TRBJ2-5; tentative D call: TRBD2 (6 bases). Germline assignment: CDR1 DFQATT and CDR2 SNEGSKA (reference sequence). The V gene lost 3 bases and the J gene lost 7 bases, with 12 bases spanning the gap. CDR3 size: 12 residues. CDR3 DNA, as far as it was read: TGCAGTGCTAGCCAGCGGGCCCGGACC. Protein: CSASQRART. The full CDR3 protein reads CSASQRARTQYF.

CDR3 DNA (partial): TGTGCCAGCACGACAGACAGCCGAAACTATGGC. Translating gives CASTTDSRNYG. The full CDR3 protein is CASTTDSRNYGYTF. The chain joins TRBV9 to TRBJ1-2; perhaps TRBD1 as D (5 bases). The read stops 3 residues short of the end of the CDR3; the missing end is completed from the germline J gene. Germline V lookup: CDR1 SGDLS, CDR2 YYNGEE. V lost 6 bases, J lost 2 bases, and 14 bases lay in between. CDR3 length equals 14 residues.

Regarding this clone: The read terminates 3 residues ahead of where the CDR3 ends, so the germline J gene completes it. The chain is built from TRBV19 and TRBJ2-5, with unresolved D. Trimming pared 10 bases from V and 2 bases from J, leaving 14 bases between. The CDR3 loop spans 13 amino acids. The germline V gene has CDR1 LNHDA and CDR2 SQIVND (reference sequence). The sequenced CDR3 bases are TGTGCCAATAGCAGACACTTACAAGAGACC. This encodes CANSRHLQET. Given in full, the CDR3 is CANSRHLQETQYF.

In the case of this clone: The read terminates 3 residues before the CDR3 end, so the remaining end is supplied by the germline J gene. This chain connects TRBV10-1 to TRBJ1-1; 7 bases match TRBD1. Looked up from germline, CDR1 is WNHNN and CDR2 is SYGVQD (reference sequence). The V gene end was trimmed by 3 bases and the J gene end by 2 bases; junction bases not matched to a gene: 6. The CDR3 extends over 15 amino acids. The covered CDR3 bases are TGCGCCAGCAGTGATTCGACAGGGCACAACACTGAA. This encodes CASSDSTGHNTE. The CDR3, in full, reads CASSDSTGHNTEAFF.

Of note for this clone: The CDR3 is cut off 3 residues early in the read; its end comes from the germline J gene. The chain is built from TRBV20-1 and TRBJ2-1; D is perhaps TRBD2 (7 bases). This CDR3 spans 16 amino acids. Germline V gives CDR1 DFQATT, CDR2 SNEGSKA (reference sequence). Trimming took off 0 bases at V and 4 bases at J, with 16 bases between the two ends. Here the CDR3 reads CSARDSRGAGYNEQFF. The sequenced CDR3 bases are TGCAGTGCTAGAGATAGCCGGGGGGCGGGGTACAATGAG.

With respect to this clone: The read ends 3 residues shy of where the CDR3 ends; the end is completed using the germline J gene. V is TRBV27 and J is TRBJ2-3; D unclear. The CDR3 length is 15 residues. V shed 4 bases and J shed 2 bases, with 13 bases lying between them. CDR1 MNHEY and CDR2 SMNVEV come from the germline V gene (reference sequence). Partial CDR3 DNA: TGTGCCAGCAGTTCTATTAGTCTTCTCACAGATACG. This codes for CASSSISLLTDT. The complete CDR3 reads CASSSISLLTDTQYF.

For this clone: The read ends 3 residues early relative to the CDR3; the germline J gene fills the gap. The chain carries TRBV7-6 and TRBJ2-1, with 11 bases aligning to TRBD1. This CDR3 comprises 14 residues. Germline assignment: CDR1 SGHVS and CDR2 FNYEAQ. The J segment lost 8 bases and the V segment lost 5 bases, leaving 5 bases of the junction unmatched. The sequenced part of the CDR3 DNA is TGTGCCAGCAGCGTCGGACAGGGGGCCGATGAG. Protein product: CASSVGQGADE. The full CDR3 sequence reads CASSVGQGADEQFF.

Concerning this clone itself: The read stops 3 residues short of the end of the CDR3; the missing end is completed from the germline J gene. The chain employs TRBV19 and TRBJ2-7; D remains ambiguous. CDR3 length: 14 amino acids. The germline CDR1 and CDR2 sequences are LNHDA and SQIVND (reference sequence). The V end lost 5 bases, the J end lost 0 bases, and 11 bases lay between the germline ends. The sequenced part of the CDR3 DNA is TGTGCCAGTAGTTCACTGGTGCCCTCCTACGAG. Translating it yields CASSSLVPSYE. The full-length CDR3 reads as CASSSLVPSYEQYF.

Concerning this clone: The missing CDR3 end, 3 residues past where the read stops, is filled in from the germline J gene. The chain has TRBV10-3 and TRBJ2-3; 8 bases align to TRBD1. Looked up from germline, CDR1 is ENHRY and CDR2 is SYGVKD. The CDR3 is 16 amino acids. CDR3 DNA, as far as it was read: TGTGCCATCAGTGAGTCCGGGACAGGACCTAGATGGACG. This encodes CAISESGTGPRWT. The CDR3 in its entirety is CAISESGTGPRWTQYF.

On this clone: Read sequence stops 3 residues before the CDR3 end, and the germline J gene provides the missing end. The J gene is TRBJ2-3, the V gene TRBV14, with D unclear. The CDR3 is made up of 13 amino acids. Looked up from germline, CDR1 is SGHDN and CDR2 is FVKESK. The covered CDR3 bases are TGTGCCAGCAGCCAAGTTAGGGCTGAGACG. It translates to CASSQVRAET. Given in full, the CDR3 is CASSQVRAETQYF.

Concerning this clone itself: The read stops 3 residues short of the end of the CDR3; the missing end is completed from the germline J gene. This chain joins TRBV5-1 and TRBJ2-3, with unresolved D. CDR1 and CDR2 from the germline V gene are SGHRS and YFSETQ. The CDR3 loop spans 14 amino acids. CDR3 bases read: TGCGCCAGCAGGGCTCCCGAAGGGCAAGAGACG. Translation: CASRAPEGQET. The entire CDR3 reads CASRAPEGQETQYF. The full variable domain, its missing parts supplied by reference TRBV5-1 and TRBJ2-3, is KAGVTQTPRYLIKTRGQQVTLSCSPISGHRSVSWYQQTPGQGLQFLFEYFSETQRNKGNFPGRFSGRQFSNSRSEMNVSTLELGDSALYLCASRAPEGQETQYFGPGTRLTVL.

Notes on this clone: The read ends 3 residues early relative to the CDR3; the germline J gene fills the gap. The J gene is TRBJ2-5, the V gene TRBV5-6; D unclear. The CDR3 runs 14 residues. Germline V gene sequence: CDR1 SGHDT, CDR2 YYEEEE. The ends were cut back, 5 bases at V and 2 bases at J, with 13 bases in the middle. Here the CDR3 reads CASRNLQLQETQYF. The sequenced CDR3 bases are TGTGCCAGCAGGAACTTACAGCTACAAGAGACC.

This CDR3 is CASSLTTNYGYTF. The CDR3 bases that were read are TGTGCCAGCAGCTTGACAACTAACTATGGC. The chain joins TRBV5-6 to TRBJ1-2, with D uncertain. Read coverage stops 3 residues before the CDR3 terminus; the germline J gene supplies the remainder. CDR1 is SGHDT and CDR2 is YYEEEE in the germline V gene. The V end was cut by 1 base, the J end by 0 bases, with 4 bases between. This CDR3 region has 13 residues.

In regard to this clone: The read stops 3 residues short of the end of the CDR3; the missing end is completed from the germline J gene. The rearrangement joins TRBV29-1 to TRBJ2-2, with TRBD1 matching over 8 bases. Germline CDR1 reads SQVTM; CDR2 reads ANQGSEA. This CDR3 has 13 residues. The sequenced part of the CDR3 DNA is TGCAGCGTTGAACAGGGGGCGGATGAAAAG. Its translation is CSVEQGADEK. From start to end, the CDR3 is CSVEQGADEKLFF.

The sequenced part of the CDR3 DNA is TGCAGCGTTGTCGGACATCAAAGGGGGGGCGATGAG. As protein: CSVVGHQRGGDE. The entire CDR3 sequence reads CSVVGHQRGGDEQFF. This chain uses TRBV29-1 with TRBJ2-1, with a possible D match to TRBD2 (7 bases). With the read ending 3 residues before the CDR3 end, the germline J gene is used to fill in that end. This CDR3 has 15 residues. V lost 4 bases and J lost 8, with 21 bases in between. In germline, CDR1 is SQVTM, CDR2 ANQGSEA.

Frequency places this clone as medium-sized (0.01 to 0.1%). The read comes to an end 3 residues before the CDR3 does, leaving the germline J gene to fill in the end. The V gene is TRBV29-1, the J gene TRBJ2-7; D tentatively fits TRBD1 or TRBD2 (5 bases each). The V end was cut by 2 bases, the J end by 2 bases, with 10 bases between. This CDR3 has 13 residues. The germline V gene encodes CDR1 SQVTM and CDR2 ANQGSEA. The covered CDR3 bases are TGCAGCGTTGAACAGGGAGATACCTACGAG. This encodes CSVEQGDTYE. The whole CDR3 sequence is CSVEQGDTYEQYF.